This T cell receptor beta chain was sequenced during a study of blood T cells in healthy people across ages. V shed 3 bases, J shed 8 bases, and the junction held 15 bases outside the gene matches. This CDR3 is built from 16 residues. The germline CDR1 and CDR2 sequences are MGHRA and YSYEKL. The authors ran a second PCR of about 6 to 11 cycles using a sample-barcoded 5' primer and a J-beta primer mix. TCRdb re-analysed the 5' RACE reads in MiXCR, keeping a single row per CDR3 protein. The data hold 800,000 to 1,000,000 distinct CDR3 sequences, with approximately 49% observed a single time. This chain connects TRBV4-1 to TRBJ1-2, with 7 nucleotides matching TRBD1. Sequencing input: blood. The receptor was derived from a man aged 30 to 39 in good health. The CDR3 loop reads CASSQAPGQRMKGYTF. In DNA form, the CDR3 reads TGCGCCAGCAGCCAGGCCCCGGGACAGCGTATGAAGGGCTACACCTTC.